One sample yielded the 23 T cell receptor beta chains listed below, sequenced in a study of tumor-infiltrating lymphocytes in primary liver carcinoma. It was from roughly 20-30 mg of unsorted bulk tissue that RNA and DNA were co-extracted. From around 500 ng of total RNA, TCR beta-specific cDNA was reverse-transcribed using a constant-region primer. Three-round nested multiplex PCR performed with slightly modified ARM-PCR produced the TCR beta libraries. A C-beta reverse primer was combined with TRBV1-TRBV30 forward primers in the first two PCR rounds, and each round had around 10 cycles. TCRdb re-derived calls from the multiplex PCR reads in MiXCR, one entry per CDR3 protein. The sample carries approximately 45,000 distinct CDR3 sequences, approximately 70% recorded once. Sequenced sample: liver tumor tissue from sampling region 2. The subset is: tumor region T2, inferior pole. Source of these receptors: a man aged 35-49 years with primary liver carcinoma and hepatitis B virus infection.

Worth noting for this clonotype: With a much larger clone just one base away, this may be a read error. The rearrangement uses TRBV5-1 and TRBJ2-5, with D possibly TRBD1 on 6 matching bases. This CDR3 has 16 residues. The V and J ends lost 0 bases and 4 bases respectively, with 16 bases between them. The germline V gene encodes CDR1 SGHRS and CDR2 YFSETQ. CDR3 amino acids: CASSLGGDRSGETQYF. CDR3 DNA sequence: TGCGCCAGCAGCTTGGGGGGTGACAGGAGTGGAGAGACCCAGTACTTC.

This clonotype was counted a few times. This chain joins TRBV29-1 and TRBJ2-7; D tentatively reads TRBD1 or TRBD2 (5 bases each). Germline CDR1 is SQVTM and CDR2 is ANQGSEA. The CDR3 is made up of 16 amino acids. Written as DNA, the CDR3 is TGCGGCGCCATGACATCTGGGACCGGCACTCCCTACGAACAATACTTC. It is translated as CGAMTSGTGTPYEQYF.

This clonotype was observed at least ten times. J is TRBJ2-1 and V is TRBV5-4; 8 nucleotides match TRBD1. V lost 4 bases to trimming and J lost 9 bases; unmatched junction nucleotides: 15. This CDR3 comprises 16 residues. Germline values: CDR1 SGHNT, CDR2 YYREEE (reference sequence). CDR3 DNA: TGTGCCAGCAGCCCGGGTGGACAGGGTAGGTCTGGTGAGCAGTTCTTC. This translates into CASSPGGQGRSGEQFF.

With respect to this clonotype: A read error may be the cause here, since a much bigger clone is one base away. The J gene is TRBJ2-3, the V gene TRBV28; possible D gene TRBD1, 6 bases. The CDR3 runs 17 residues. Germline CDR1 MDHEN, CDR2 SYDVKM. CDR3 loop: CASSPSSPGVGSDMQYF. The CDR3 region has the DNA TGTGCCAGCAGTCCCTCCTCCCCAGGGGTGGGTTCAGATATGCAGTATTTT.

Worth noting for this clonotype: Here the CDR3 omits its conserved ending phenylalanine or tryptophan, so a read error is the likely source. The rearrangement uses TRBV7-9 and TRBJ2-1; a possible D gene is TRBD1 (6 bases). The CDR3 is made up of 14 amino acids. CDR1 SEHNR and CDR2 FQNEAQ come from the germline V gene (reference sequence). This chain's CDR3 is CSSSLGQGFNEQFS. CDR3 sequence (DNA): TGTTCCAGCAGCTTAGGCCAGGGGTTCAATGAGCAGTTCTCC.

Worth noting for this clonotype: This CDR3 fails to terminate in the conserved phenylalanine or tryptophan, so it likely reflects a read error. The CDR3 DNA reads as TGCACCAGCAGCCAAGACCTAAGCAGTGCGGGGGAGCTGTTTCTT. It yields the protein CTSSQDLSSAGELFL. This chain uses TRBV4-1 with TRBJ2-2, with D hard to call. The germline gives CDR1 MGHRA, CDR2 YSYEKL. This CDR3 comprises 15 residues.

Remarks on this clonotype: One end of the junction varies from germline; a read error may be responsible. V gene TRBV6-5 combines with J gene TRBJ2-3; 8 bases agree with TRBD2. Germline assignment: CDR1 MNHEY and CDR2 SVGAGI. There are 16 residues in the CDR3. The CDR3 region is CGSSYSLAGYPDTQYF. The DNA of the CDR3 is TGTGGCAGCAGTTACTCTTTAGCGGGGTACCCAGATACGCAGTATTTT.

Of note for this clonotype: A junction end diverges from the germline sequence, so it may reflect a read error. V usage is TRBV5-1 and J usage is TRBJ2-1; 9 bases fit TRBD1. Germline-derived CDR1 and CDR2 are SGHRS and YFSETQ. CDR3 length: 13 amino acids. CDR3 DNA sequence: TGCGCCAGCAGCTTAACAGGGGGCAATGAGCAGCTCTTC. Encoded protein: CASSLTGGNEQLF.

Notes on this clonotype: This may be a read error, as it is one base from a much larger clone. Because it lacks the conserved phenylalanine or tryptophan at the end, this CDR3 is likely a read error. The DNA is left out, because the CDR3 cannot be placed on it with certainty; the CDR3 is given as TCRdb lists it. The chain uses TRBV29-1 and TRBJ1-2; whether TRBD1, the table's D call, matches the DNA was not checked. The CDR3 length is 15 residues, termini included. Germline loops: CDR1 SQVTM, CDR2 ANQGSEA. CDR3 protein: CSVAPRLQGPFGYTC.

About this clonotype: A much larger clone is a single base away; this may be a read error. The missing conserved phenylalanine or tryptophan at the end of this CDR3 makes a read error likely. CDR3 region: CASSPSATNEKLFS. The CDR3 coding sequence is TGTGCCAGTAGCCCATCTGCAACTAATGAAAAACTGTTTTCT. V and J are TRBV19 and TRBJ1-4; D unresolved. The CDR3 runs 14 residues. CDR1 and CDR2 from the germline V gene are LNHDA and SQIVND (reference sequence). Trimming pared 6 bases from V and 0 bases from J, leaving 8 bases between.

For this clonotype: Sequence at one end of the junction differs from germline and may be a read error. This rearrangement joins TRBV6-1 to TRBJ1-2, with unresolved D. The CDR3 extends over 12 amino acids. CDR1 MNHNS and CDR2 SASEGT come from the germline V gene. In DNA form, the CDR3 reads TGTGCTAGCAGTGCCCCCCTACATGACTACACCTTC. This translates into CASSAPLHDYTF.

A note on this clonotype: A read error may account for a junction end that differs from germline. V gene TRBV7-9 combines with J gene TRBJ2-2; 9 bases match TRBD2. This CDR3 contains 15 residues. Germline CDR1 and CDR2: SEHNR and FQNEAQ (reference sequence). The CDR3 sequence is CASSFLAGNTGELFF. The CDR3 DNA follows: TGTGCCAGCAGCTTTCTAGCGGGGAACACTGGGGAGCTTTTTTTT.

This clonotype was seen only once. The CDR3 ends on some other residue instead of the conserved phenylalanine or tryptophan, so this is likely a read error. The chain links TRBV6-1 to TRBJ1-3, with TRBD1 identical over 7 bases. Per germline, CDR1 MNHNS and CDR2 SASEGT. The CDR3 is made up of 12 amino acids. V was pared by 9 bases and J by 11 bases, with 10 bases of the junction left unmatched. CDR3 coding DNA: TGTGCCAGTGGACAGGAAGGGAACGCCATATATCTT. This sequence encodes CASGQEGNAIYL.

The chain joins TRBV5-1 to TRBJ1-1; no clear D gene. The CDR3 length is 15 residues. The germline V gene encodes CDR1 SGHRS and CDR2 YFSETQ. V was clipped by 6 bases and J by 1 base, with 16 bases between them. In DNA form, the CDR3 reads TGCGCCAGCAACTGGAACGGACTTTCGAACACTGAAGCTTTCTTT. Protein sequence: CASNWNGLSNTEAFF.

Regarding this clonotype: A read error may account for a junction end that differs from germline. This chain uses TRBV5-1 with TRBJ2-7, with D tentatively TRBD1 (5 bases). In germline, CDR1 is SGHRS, CDR2 YFSETQ. The CDR3 has 13 amino acids. CDR3 in amino acids: CASSLGLDHEQYF. CDR3 nucleotide sequence: TGCGCCAGCAGCCTGGGGCTGGACCACGAGCAGTATTTC.

This clonotype occurred once. The germline gene is not matched at one end of the junction; a read error may be the cause. V and J are TRBV10-3 and TRBJ2-5, with D uncertain. Germline CDR1 and CDR2: ENHRY and SYGVKD. The CDR3 has 13 amino acids. This chain's CDR3 is CAISAPTGESQYF. CDR3 nucleotides: TGTGCCATCTCCGCTCCAACTGGAGAGTCCCAGTACTTC.

The chain has TRBV28 and TRBJ1-5; D might be TRBD1 (6 bases). CDR3 size: 16 residues. Germline loops: CDR1 MDHEN, CDR2 SYDVKM. The V and J ends lost 10 bases and 1 base respectively, with 20 bases between them. CDR3 nucleotide sequence: TGTGCCACCGGACCCCTCCGAACAGGGAGCAATCAGCCCCAGCATTTT. Translated, it gives CATGPLRTGSNQPQHF.

The sample holds one count of this clonotype. One end of the junction fails to match germline, which may point to a read error. The genes are TRBV6-2 or TRBV6-3 and TRBJ1-5; D ambiguous. CDR1 is MNHEY and CDR2 is SVGEGT in the germline V gene. This CDR3 region has 15 residues. The CDR3 DNA sequence: TGTGCCAACAGTTTGGACGGTATTAGCGATCAGCCCCAGCATTTT. Translating gives CANSLDGISDQPQHF.

Details on this clonotype: A clone one base away is much larger, so this may be a read error. CDR3 loop: CSAKGRASLYEQYF. CDR3 in DNA: TGCAGTGCCAAAGGCAGGGCTTCCCTCTACGAGCAGTACTTC. The J gene is TRBJ2-7, the V gene TRBV20-1, with D tentatively TRBD1 (5 bases). The V end was cut by 6 bases, the J end by 3 bases, with 18 bases between. The CDR3 has 14 residues. Germline V gene lookup returns CDR1 DFQATT and CDR2 SNEGSKA (reference sequence).

As concerns this clonotype: Here the CDR3 omits its conserved ending phenylalanine or tryptophan, so a read error is the likely source. This chain uses TRBV10-3 with TRBJ2-5, with 7 bases lining up with TRBD1. Germline-derived CDR1 and CDR2 are ENHRY and SYGVKD. The CDR3 contains 14 residues. Here the CDR3 DNA reads TGTGCCACCAGTGCGACAGGGTTGGGAGAGACCCAGTACCTC. Amino acids: CATSATGLGETQYL.

As to this clonotype: Here the CDR3 omits its conserved ending phenylalanine or tryptophan, so a read error is the likely source. The V and J genes are TRBV12-3 or TRBV12-4 and TRBJ2-1; D might be TRBD2 (6 bases). V shed 9 bases and J shed 8 bases, with 17 bases lying between them. The CDR3 has 13 residues. Here the CDR3 DNA reads TGTGCCAGAAGTGGACTGGGGGGTGATGAGCAGTTCATC. It codes for CARSGLGGDEQFI.

As regards this clonotype: This may arise from a read error, as a much more abundant clone is one base away. V usage is TRBV20-1 and J usage is TRBJ2-7; no definite D call. This CDR3 spans 13 amino acids. Trimming took 5 bases from V and 3 from J, leaving 14 bases between them. Looked up from germline, CDR1 is DFQATT and CDR2 is SNEGSKA (reference sequence). CDR3 DNA: TGCAGTGCTCAAACTCAATCCCACTACGAGCAGTACTTC. This translates into CSAQTQSHYEQYF.

The sample holds many counts of this clonotype. The rearrangement uses TRBV5-1 and TRBJ2-6; D not certain. The V end lost 0 bases, the J end lost 0 bases, and 13 bases lay between the germline ends. This CDR3 has 18 amino acids. From germline, CDR1 is SGHRS and CDR2 YFSETQ. The CDR3: CASSLGAGITSGANVLTF. The CDR3 DNA is TGCGCCAGCAGCTTGGGGGCCGGTATAACCTCTGGGGCCAACGTCCTGACTTTC.